Listed here are 21 T cell receptor beta chains from one sample, sequenced in a study of sequential checkpoint blockade in melanoma. Libraries were prepared by immunoSEQ multiplex PCR; TCRdb keeps only in-frame clonotypes and omits some of them. The sample holds more than 3,500 clones; 22% are singletons and the top ten take 16%. The treatment was: randomized to nivolumab then ipilimumab (arm A) or the reverse (arm B). Specimen: tumor tissue (inferred from file names), collected from a patient given nivolumab and ipilimumab in sequence. The receptors come from a human donor with melanoma.

This clone was seen many times. This chain connects TRBV11-3 to TRBJ2-6; the D is unclear. Between the trimmed V and J ends, which lost 3 bases and 4 bases, there was a span of 7 bases. Germline V gives CDR1 SGHNT, CDR2 YENEEA. The CDR3 covers 14 residues. The CDR3 coding sequence is TGTGCCAGCAGCTTGCAGAGGGGGGCCAACGTCCTGACTTTC. It yields the protein CASSLQRGANVLTF.

The V gene is TRBV19, the J gene TRBJ2-3; 8 bases align to TRBD2. V gave up 7 bases and J gave up 0 bases; unmatched junction bases: 9. CDR3 length: 16 amino acids. Germline V lookup: CDR1 LNHDA, CDR2 SQIVND (reference sequence). In DNA, the CDR3 is TGTGCCAGTAACCGAGGCACGGGGGGGAGCACAGATACGCAGTATTTT. Encoded protein: CASNRGTGGSTDTQYF.

The chain joins TRBV18 to TRBJ1-1, with no clear D. The CDR3 loop spans 12 amino acids. In germline, CDR1 is KGHSH, CDR2 LQKENI. The germline V and J ends were trimmed by 11 bases and 4 bases, with 14 bases remaining between them. CDR3: CAGLSDGTEAFF. The CDR3 nucleotides are TGTGCCGGCCTCTCAGACGGCACTGAAGCTTTCTTT.

This chain links TRBV12-5 with TRBJ2-5; no definite D call. The germline V and J ends were trimmed by 0 bases and 4 bases, with 3 bases remaining between them. The CDR3 length is 12 residues. CDR1 LGHNT and CDR2 FRNRAP come from the germline V gene. CDR3 amino acids: CASGLVLETQYF. The CDR3 DNA follows: TGTGCTAGTGGTTTGGTACTAGAGACCCAGTACTTC. Full variable domain (missing parts from reference TRBV12-5 and TRBJ2-5): DARVTQTPRHKVTEMGQEVTMRCQPILGHNTVFWYRQTMMQGLELLAYFRNRAPLDDSGMPKDRFSAEMPDATLATLKIQPSEPRDSAVYFCASGLVLETQYFGPGTRLLVL.

The rearrangement uses TRBV11-3 and TRBJ1-6; D remains ambiguous. The CDR3 length is 17 residues. The germline CDR1 and CDR2 sequences are SGHNT and YENEEA. Trimming cost V 4 bases and J 3 bases, with 16 bases left between them. The CDR3 spells CASSSISGSIYNSPLHF. The CDR3 region has the DNA TGTGCCAGCAGCTCCATATCCGGAAGTATCTATAATTCACCCCTCCACTTT.

This clone has a count of ten or more. V is TRBV11-3 and J is TRBJ1-4; a weak D match, TRBD1 (5 bases). The V gene lost 5 bases and the J gene lost 7 bases, with 14 bases spanning the gap. The CDR3 totals 14 residues. From germline, CDR1 is SGHNT and CDR2 YENEEA. In nucleotides, the CDR3 is TGTGCCAGCAGCCTCAGGGAAGATTTTGAAAAACTGTTTTTT. This codes for CASSLREDFEKLFF.

This clone was picked up a small number of times. The V and J genes are TRBV11-3 and TRBJ2-2, with a tentative D call TRBD1 (6 bases). CDR1 is SGHNT, CDR2 YENEEA, per germline. This CDR3 has 14 residues. The V end lost 3 bases, the J end lost 7 bases, and 12 bases lay between the germline ends. DNA for the CDR3: TGTGCCAGCAGCTTGGGGGCGAAGGGCGGGGAGCTGTTTTTT. Translating gives CASSLGAKGGELFF.

The chain uses TRBV5-1 and TRBJ2-7, with D unclear. Trimming removed 8 bases at V and 2 bases at J, with 20 bases between. Per the germline V gene, CDR1 is SGHRS and CDR2 is YFSETQ. The CDR3 loop spans 15 amino acids. The CDR3 DNA follows: TGCGCCAGTCGACGTGGGTTCACACTCCCCTACGAGCAGTACTTC. Its protein product is CASRRGFTLPYEQYF.

The V gene is TRBV19, the J gene TRBJ1-5; unclear D gene. The germline V and J ends were trimmed by 0 bases and 4 bases, with 7 bases remaining between them. Germline lookup yields CDR1 LNHDA and CDR2 SQIVND (reference sequence). This CDR3 has 14 amino acids. The CDR3 coding sequence is TGTGCCAGTAGTATAGAGGATTTAAATCAGCCCCAGCATTTT. Residues: CASSIEDLNQPQHF.

This chain links TRBV5-1 with TRBJ2-1; 10 nucleotides line up with TRBD1. This CDR3 spans 15 amino acids. J was trimmed by 4 bases and V by 4 bases; bases with no gene match: 5. The V gene's germline CDR1 is SGHRS and CDR2 YFSETQ. CDR3 sequence: CASSGRDRGYNEQFF. The CDR3 coding sequence is TGCGCCAGCAGCGGGCGGGACAGGGGTTACAATGAGCAGTTCTTC.

The sample holds a few counts of this clone. This sequence joins TRBV11-3 and TRBJ2-7; D is possibly TRBD1 or TRBD2 (7 bases each). Deletions cut 5 bases from V and 1 base from J, with 12 bases between. The CDR3 consists of 14 residues. The V gene's germline CDR1 is SGHNT and CDR2 YENEEA. In DNA, the CDR3 is TGTGCCAGCAGCCCAGGGGGGGATTCCTACGAGCAGTACTTC. Translated, it gives CASSPGGDSYEQYF.

V gene TRBV5-1 combines with J gene TRBJ2-7, with 8 bases identical to TRBD1. Unmatched junction bases numbered 7, after V lost 6 bases and J lost 2 bases. This CDR3 spans 14 amino acids. CDR1 is SGHRS and CDR2 is YFSETQ in the germline V gene. In DNA, the CDR3 is TGCGCCAGCACCGCAGGGACAGGAGCCTACGAGCAGTACTTC. Translating it yields CASTAGTGAYEQYF.

This clone was detected only a few times. The chain recombines TRBV6-8 with TRBJ2-3; possibly TRBD1 for D (5 bases). Deletions cut 0 bases from V and 3 bases from J, with 10 bases between. CDR1 MNHGY and CDR2 SAAAGT come from the germline V gene. The CDR3 is 15 amino acids. DNA for the CDR3: TGTGCCAGCAGTTACTCTCCTGCAGGGACAGATACGCAGTATTTT. Translated, it gives CASSYSPAGTDTQYF.

This sequence joins TRBV18 and TRBJ1-6; TRBD1 agrees at 12 bases. V was pared by 3 bases and J by 10 bases, with 4 bases of the junction left unmatched. Germline V gene lookup returns CDR1 KGHSH and CDR2 LQKENI. The CDR3 has 15 amino acids. CDR3 sequence: CASSPGTGGGSPLHF. The DNA of the CDR3 is TGTGCCAGCTCACCGGGGACAGGGGGCGGATCACCCCTCCACTTT.

Here the CDR3 DNA reads TGCGCCAGCAGCTCCGAGGACTACTCCCCCTATGGCTACACCTTC. It encodes CASSSEDYSPYGYTF. This chain uses TRBV5-1 with TRBJ1-2; D gene ambiguous. There are 15 residues in the CDR3. Per the germline V gene, CDR1 is SGHRS and CDR2 is YFSETQ. The V and J ends lost 3 bases and 4 bases respectively, with 16 bases between them. The full variable domain, rest sourced from reference TRBV5-1 and TRBJ1-2, is KAGVTQTPRYLIKTRGQQVTLSCSPISGHRSVSWYQQTPGQGLQFLFEYFSETQRNKGNFPGRFSGRQFSNSRSEMNVSTLELGDSALYLCASSSEDYSPYGYTFGSGTRLTVV.

The chain couples TRBV18 to TRBJ1-5; TRBD1 might be the D (5 bases). Germline-derived CDR1 and CDR2 are KGHSH and LQKENI. V was clipped by 6 bases and J by 6 bases, with 15 bases between them. The CDR3 runs to 14 residues. The CDR3, as DNA: TGTGCCAGCTCCCCCAGGGACGAGGGTCAGCCCCAGCATTTT. Translated: CASSPRDEGQPQHF.

This clone has just a few counts. The J gene is TRBJ2-1, the V gene TRBV6-8, with TRBD2 matching over 8 bases. This CDR3 is built from 13 residues. The germline gives CDR1 MNHGY, CDR2 SAAAGT. Trimming cost V 7 bases and J 5 bases; bases outside gene matches: 4. The CDR3: CASTVAGNNEQFF. The CDR3 bases are TGTGCCAGCACGGTAGCGGGGAACAATGAGCAGTTCTTC.

A few counts support this clone. V and J are TRBV9 and TRBJ2-2; 14 bases align to TRBD2. V trimming: 0 bases; J trimming: 1 base; junction bases outside the gene matches: 11. Looked up from germline, CDR1 is SGDLS and CDR2 is YYNGEE. The CDR3 is 21 amino acids. The CDR3 sequence is CASSVVPPGLAGAWNTGELFF. CDR3 nucleotides: TGTGCCAGCAGCGTAGTTCCGCCGGGACTAGCGGGGGCCTGGAACACCGGGGAGCTGTTTTTT.

The chain employs TRBV6-8 and TRBJ1-4; 8 bases align to TRBD1. Germline V lookup: CDR1 MNHGY, CDR2 SAAAGT. This CDR3 region has 14 residues. Trimming at V came to 6 bases and at J to 5 bases, leaving 5 bases not matched to a gene. CDR3 nucleotide sequence: TGTGCCAGCAGAAGCGGGACAGGCAATGAAAAACTGTTTTTT. Residues: CASRSGTGNEKLFF.

This clone is deemed medium-sized. The rearrangement uses TRBV6-8 and TRBJ1-5; D is ambiguous. Trimming cost V 8 bases and J 3 bases, with 14 bases left between them. Germline lookup yields CDR1 MNHGY and CDR2 SAAAGT. The CDR3 runs 14 residues. The CDR3 here is CASGQTGSNQPQHF. The DNA of the CDR3 is TGTGCCAGCGGCCAGACGGGATCCAATCAGCCCCAGCATTTT.

This clone was observed many times. The CDR3 sequence is CASSYRGNRDGYTF. The CDR3 DNA sequence: TGTGCCAGCAGTTACAGGGGAAATAGGGATGGCTACACCTTC. This chain joins TRBV6-8 and TRBJ1-2; D perhaps matches TRBD1 (5 bases). V was shortened by 2 bases and J by 6 bases, with 13 bases between the two germline ends. The CDR3 sequence is 14 residues long. The germline gives CDR1 MNHGY, CDR2 SAAAGT.